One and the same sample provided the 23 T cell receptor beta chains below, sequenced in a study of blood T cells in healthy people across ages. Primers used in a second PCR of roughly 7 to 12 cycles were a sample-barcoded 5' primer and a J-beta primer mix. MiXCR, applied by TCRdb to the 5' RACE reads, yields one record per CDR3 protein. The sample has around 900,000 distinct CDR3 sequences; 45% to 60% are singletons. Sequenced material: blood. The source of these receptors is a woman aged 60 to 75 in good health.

The CDR3 DNA sequence: TGTGCCAGCAGCTTAGTCCTGGGCGGGAGCGGAGACATTCAGTACTTC. It codes for CASSLVLGGSGDIQYF. The J gene is TRBJ2-4, the V gene TRBV7-9; 7 nucleotides align to TRBD2. This CDR3 region has 16 residues. After removal of 1 base from V and 8 bases from J, the junction contained 11 bases not matched to a gene. Looked up from germline, CDR1 is SEHNR and CDR2 is FQNEAQ (reference sequence).

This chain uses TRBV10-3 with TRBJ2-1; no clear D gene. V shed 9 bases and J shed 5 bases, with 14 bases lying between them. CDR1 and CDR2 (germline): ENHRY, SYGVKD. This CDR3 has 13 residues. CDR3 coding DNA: TGTGCCATGGCCAGTCAGAAACACAATGAGCAGTTCTTC. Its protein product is CAMASQKHNEQFF.

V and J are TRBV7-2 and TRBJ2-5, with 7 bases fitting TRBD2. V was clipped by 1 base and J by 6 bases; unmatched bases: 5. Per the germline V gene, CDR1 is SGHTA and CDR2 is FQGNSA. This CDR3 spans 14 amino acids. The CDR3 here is CASSLGGSEKTQYF. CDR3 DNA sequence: TGTGCCAGCAGCTTAGGCGGGAGTGAGAAGACCCAGTACTTC.

CDR3 sequence (DNA): TGTGCCAGCGGACTAGCTGGGGGGACCCAGTACTTC. Protein sequence: CASGLAGGTQYF. The genes are TRBV11-2 and TRBJ2-4, with 8 bases fitting TRBD2. With the DNA end fitting TRBJ2-5 better, the J assignment may be wrong. Germline assignment: CDR1 SGHAT and CDR2 FQNNGV. CDR3 size: 12 residues.

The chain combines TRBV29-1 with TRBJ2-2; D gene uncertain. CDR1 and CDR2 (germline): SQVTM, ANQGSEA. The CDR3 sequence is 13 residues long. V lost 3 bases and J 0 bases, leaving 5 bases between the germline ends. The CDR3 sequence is CSVDNANTGELFF. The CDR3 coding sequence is TGCAGCGTTGACAACGCGAACACCGGGGAGCTGTTTTTT.

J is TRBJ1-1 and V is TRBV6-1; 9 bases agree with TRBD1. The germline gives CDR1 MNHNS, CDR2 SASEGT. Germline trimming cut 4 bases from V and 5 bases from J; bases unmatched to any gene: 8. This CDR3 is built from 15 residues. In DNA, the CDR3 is TGTGCCAGCAGTGTAAGCCGGACAGGGGTAACTGAAGCTTTCTTT. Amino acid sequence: CASSVSRTGVTEAFF.

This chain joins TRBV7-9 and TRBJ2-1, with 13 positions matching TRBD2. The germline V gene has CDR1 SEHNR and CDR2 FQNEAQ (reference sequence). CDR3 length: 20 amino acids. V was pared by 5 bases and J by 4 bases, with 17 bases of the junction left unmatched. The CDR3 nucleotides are TGTGCCAGCAGCAACACGGGGGGACTAGCGGGACGGATTGGATACAATGAGCAGTTCTTC. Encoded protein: CASSNTGGLAGRIGYNEQFF.

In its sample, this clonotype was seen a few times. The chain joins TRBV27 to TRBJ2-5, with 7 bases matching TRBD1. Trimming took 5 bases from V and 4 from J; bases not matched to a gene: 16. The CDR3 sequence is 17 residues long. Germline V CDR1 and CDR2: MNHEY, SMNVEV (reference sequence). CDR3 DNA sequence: TGTGCCAGCAGTCGCACGACAGGGCCGAAGGACGGAGAGACCCAGTACTTC. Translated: CASSRTTGPKDGETQYF.

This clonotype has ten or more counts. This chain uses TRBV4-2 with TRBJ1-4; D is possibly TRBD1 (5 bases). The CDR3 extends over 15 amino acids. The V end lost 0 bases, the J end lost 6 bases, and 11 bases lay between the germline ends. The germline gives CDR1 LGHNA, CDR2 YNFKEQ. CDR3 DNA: TGTGCCAGCAGCCAAGAGGGACGGACCTATGAAAAACTGTTTTTT. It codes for CASSQEGRTYEKLFF.

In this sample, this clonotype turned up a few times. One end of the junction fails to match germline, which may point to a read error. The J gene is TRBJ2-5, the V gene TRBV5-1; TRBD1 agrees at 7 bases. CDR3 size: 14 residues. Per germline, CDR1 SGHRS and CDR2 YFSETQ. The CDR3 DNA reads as TGTGCCAGCAGCCGGGACAGTTCCCAAGAGACCCAGTACTTC. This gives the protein CASSRDSSQETQYF. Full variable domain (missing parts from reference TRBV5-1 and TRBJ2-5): KAGVTQTPRYLIKTRGQQVTLSCSPISGHRSVSWYQQTPGQGLQFLFEYFSETQRNKGNFPGRFSGRQFSNSRSEMNVSTLELGDSALYLCASSRDSSQETQYFGPGTRLLVL.

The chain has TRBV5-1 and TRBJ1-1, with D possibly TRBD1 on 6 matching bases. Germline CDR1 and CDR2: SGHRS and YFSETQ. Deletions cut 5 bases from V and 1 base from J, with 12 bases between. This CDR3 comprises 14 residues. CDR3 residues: CASSTGTKNTEAFF. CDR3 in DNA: TGCGCCAGCAGTACCGGGACAAAGAACACTGAAGCTTTCTTT.

The CDR3 spells CASSLGGQGFNEQFF. Written as DNA, the CDR3 is TGCGCCAGCAGCTTGGGCGGACAGGGGTTCAATGAGCAGTTCTTC. The chain links TRBV5-1 to TRBJ2-1; 9 bases fit TRBD1. The CDR3 has 15 amino acids. V trimming: 0 bases; J trimming: 6 bases; junction bases outside the gene matches: 4. Per the germline V gene, CDR1 is SGHRS and CDR2 is YFSETQ.

The DNA of the CDR3 is TGTGCCAGCAGCCAAGATCGAGGGGCAAGCGAGCAGTACTTC. Its protein is CASSQDRGASEQYF. The chain carries TRBV4-2 and TRBJ2-7; D is perhaps TRBD1 or TRBD2 (5 bases each). The CDR3 runs 14 residues. The V gene lost 0 bases and the J gene lost 6 bases, with 12 bases spanning the gap. Germline V gene data show CDR1 as LGHNA and CDR2 as YNFKEQ.

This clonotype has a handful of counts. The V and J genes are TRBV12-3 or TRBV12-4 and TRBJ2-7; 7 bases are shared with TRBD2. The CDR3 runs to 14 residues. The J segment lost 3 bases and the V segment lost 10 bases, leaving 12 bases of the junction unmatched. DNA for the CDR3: TGTGCCACCCGAGGGAGGCGGGAGCGCTACGAGCAGTACTTC. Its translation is CATRGRRERYEQYF.

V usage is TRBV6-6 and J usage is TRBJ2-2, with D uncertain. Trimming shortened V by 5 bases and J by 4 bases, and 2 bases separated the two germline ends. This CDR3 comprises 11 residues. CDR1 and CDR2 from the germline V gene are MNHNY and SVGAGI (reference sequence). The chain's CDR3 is CASSRTGELFF. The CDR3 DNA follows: TGTGCCAGCAGTCGCACCGGGGAGCTGTTTTTT.

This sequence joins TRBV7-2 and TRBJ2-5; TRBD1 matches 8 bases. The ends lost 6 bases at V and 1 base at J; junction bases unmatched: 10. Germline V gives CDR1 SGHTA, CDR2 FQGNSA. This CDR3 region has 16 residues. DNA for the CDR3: TGTGCCAGCAGTCCCAAATTAACAGGGGGCCAAGAGACCCAGTACTTC. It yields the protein CASSPKLTGGQETQYF.

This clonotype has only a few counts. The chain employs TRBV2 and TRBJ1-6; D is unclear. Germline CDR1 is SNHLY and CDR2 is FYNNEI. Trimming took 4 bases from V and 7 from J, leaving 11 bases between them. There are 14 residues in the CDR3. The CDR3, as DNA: TGTGCCAGCAGTGTTGGGTTCGGAAATTCACCCCTCCACTTT. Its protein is CASSVGFGNSPLHF.

The DNA for the CDR3 is TGTGCCAGCAGTGAAAGGACTAGCGTTAATGAGCAGTACTTC. Translated: CASSERTSVNEQYF. V gene TRBV2 combines with J gene TRBJ2-7; 9 positions agree with TRBD2. The CDR3 totals 14 residues. After removal of 2 bases from V and 7 bases from J, the junction contained 6 bases not matched to a gene. The V gene's germline CDR1 is SNHLY and CDR2 FYNNEI.

The CDR3 DNA follows: TGCGCCAGCAGCTCGGGACTAGCTGGTCACGATACGCAGTATTTT. Translating it yields CASSSGLAGHDTQYF. The V and J genes are TRBV5-1 and TRBJ2-3; 9 bases map to TRBD2. With V trimmed by 3 bases and J by 6 bases, 8 bases remained unmatched. Germline CDR1 SGHRS, CDR2 YFSETQ. The CDR3 spans 15 residues.

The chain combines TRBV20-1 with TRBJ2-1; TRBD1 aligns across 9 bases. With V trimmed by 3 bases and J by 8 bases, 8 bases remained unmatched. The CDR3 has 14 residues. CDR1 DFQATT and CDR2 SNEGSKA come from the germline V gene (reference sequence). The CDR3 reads CSASTGQGRHEQFF. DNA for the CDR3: TGCAGTGCTAGCACGGGACAGGGTCGCCATGAGCAGTTCTTC.

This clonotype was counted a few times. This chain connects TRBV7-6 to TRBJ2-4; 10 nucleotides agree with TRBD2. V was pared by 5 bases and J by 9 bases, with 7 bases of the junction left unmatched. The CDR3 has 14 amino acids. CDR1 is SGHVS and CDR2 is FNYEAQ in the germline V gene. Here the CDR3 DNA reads TGTGCCAGCAGCCCTACCCGGACTAGCGGCATTCAGTACTTC. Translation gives CASSPTRTSGIQYF.

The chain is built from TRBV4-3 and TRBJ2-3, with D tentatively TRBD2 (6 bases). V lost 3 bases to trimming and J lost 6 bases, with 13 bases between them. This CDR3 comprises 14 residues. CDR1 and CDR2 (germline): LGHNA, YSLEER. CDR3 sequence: CASSQEGFGDTQYF. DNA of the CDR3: TGCGCCAGCAGCCAGGAGGGCTTTGGGGATACGCAGTATTTT.

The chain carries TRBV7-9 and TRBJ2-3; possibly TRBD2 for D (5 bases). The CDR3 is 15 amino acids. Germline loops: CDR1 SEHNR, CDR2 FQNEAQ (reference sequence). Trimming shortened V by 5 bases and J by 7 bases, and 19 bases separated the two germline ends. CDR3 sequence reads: CASSGILVLMNTQYF. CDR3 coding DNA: TGTGCCAGCAGCGGGATACTAGTTCTCATGAATACGCAGTATTTT.